The rows below give T cell receptor beta chains drawn from one sample of a study of T cells in Graves' hyperthyroidism and ophthalmopathy. One entry per CDR3 protein, called by TCRdb with MiXCR from the multiplex PCR reads. The data show about 360,000 distinct CDR3 sequences, approximately 15% seen once. Sample: blood. The receptors stem from a woman under 30 with Graves' hyperthyroidism that later progressed to Graves' ophthalmopathy. Both conserved end residues are part of each CDR3. Each record gives: V gene, J gene, CDR3 protein.

V gene: TRBV5-1
J gene: TRBJ2-1
CDR3 protein: CASQNSRNNEQFF

V gene: TRBV7-9
J gene: TRBJ1-2
CDR3 protein: CASSTTGAYYGYTF

V gene: TRBV15
J gene: TRBJ2-5
CDR3 protein: CATSVRAELETQYF

V gene: TRBV3-1
J gene: TRBJ2-7
CDR3 protein: CASSQDPPGAGTSGRRKGHYF

V gene: TRBV27
J gene: TRBJ2-1
CDR3 protein: CASSSIRESDNEQFF

V gene: TRBV12-3/TRBV12-4
J gene: TRBJ1-1
CDR3 protein: CASTLSFTGWNTEAFF

V gene: TRBV28
J gene: TRBJ2-7
CDR3 protein: CASSRGQKIYEQYF

V gene: TRBV28
J gene: TRBJ2-1
CDR3 protein: CASSLAGGSNEQFF

V gene: TRBV28
J gene: TRBJ2-3
CDR3 protein: CASSVISLPHTDTQYF

V gene: TRBV3-1
J gene: TRBJ1-2
CDR3 protein: CASSQDVEGLVNYGYTF

V gene: TRBV12-3/TRBV12-4
J gene: TRBJ2-5
CDR3 protein: CASTMTGAEWTQYF

V gene: TRBV25-1
J gene: TRBJ2-1
CDR3 protein: CASSNYRSNNEQFF

V gene: TRBV28
J gene: TRBJ2-5
CDR3 protein: CASSYVVLRAKETQYF

V gene: TRBV28
J gene: TRBJ2-7
CDR3 protein: CASTGAPGTGLMDEQYF

V gene: TRBV20-1
J gene: TRBJ2-1
CDR3 protein: CSARDPTSGREQFF

V gene: TRBV20-1
J gene: TRBJ2-3
CDR3 protein: CSASQTADTQYF

V gene: TRBV4-1
J gene: TRBJ2-1
CDR3 protein: CASSQEAVSGRFF

V gene: TRBV28
J gene: TRBJ2-2
CDR3 protein: CASSRTGQTGELFF

V gene: TRBV4-1
J gene: TRBJ2-7
CDR3 protein: CASSQGVGGAWEQYF

V gene: TRBV20-1
J gene: TRBJ2-5
CDR3 protein: CSARNPGQGVQETQYF

V gene: TRBV7-9
J gene: TRBJ2-3
CDR3 protein: CASSLVTSGKTDTQYF

V gene: TRBV20-1
J gene: TRBJ2-7
CDR3 protein: CSAPHRTGGNYEQYF

V gene: TRBV11-2
J gene: TRBJ1-6
CDR3 protein: CASSLGAVHSPLHF

V gene: TRBV11-2
J gene: TRBJ2-3
CDR3 protein: CASSPRRAGVTDTQYF

V gene: TRBV15
J gene: TRBJ1-4
CDR3 protein: CATSESLGGREKLFF

V gene: TRBV20-1
J gene: TRBJ2-5
CDR3 protein: CSFPGRYQETQYF